This T cell receptor beta chain stems from a study of CXCR3 chemokines and chemotherapy response in bladder cancer. TCRdb re-derived calls from the PCR reads in MiXCR, one entry per CDR3 protein. Among around 1,500 distinct CDR3 sequences listed, 5.8% were seen once. This clonotype rates as medium-sized (0.01 to 0.1%). Germline loops: CDR1 ENHRY, CDR2 SYGVKD. The CDR3 sequence is 13 residues long. V was pared by 3 bases and J by 8 bases, with 10 bases between. The origin of this receptor is a human donor with bladder cancer that responded to neoadjuvant chemotherapy. The specimen was taken from a patient whose treatment included neoadjuvant chemotherapy. The genes are TRBV10-3 and TRBJ1-4, with D possibly matching TRBD1 (5 bases). DNA of the CDR3: TGTGCCATCAGTGAACAGGTTTGGGAAAAACTGTTTTTT. Amino acids: CAISEQVWEKLFF.